A single sample gave rise to the 13 T cell receptor beta chains below, sequenced in a study of blood T cell repertoires in COVID-19. Only in-frame clones appear in the TCRdb table, and some are missing; sequencing was by immunoSEQ multiplex PCR. The data contain about 160,000 clones, roughly 81% of them singletons. Input material: peripheral blood. All receptors derive from a man between 35 and 55 years old with acute or convalescent COVID-19.

This chain joins TRBV7-3 and TRBJ1-1, with 9 bases that match TRBD1. The CDR3 spans 15 residues. Germline CDR1 reads SGHTA; CDR2 reads FQGTGA. V lost 4 bases and J lost 3; bases outside the gene matches: 6. The CDR3 is CASSSTRQGDTEAFF. DNA of the CDR3: TGTGCCAGCAGCTCAACTAGACAGGGGGACACTGAAGCTTTCTTT.

The chain joins TRBV4-1 to TRBJ2-2; 7 nucleotides match TRBD1. CDR1 and CDR2 from the germline V gene are MGHRA and YSYEKL. The CDR3 consists of 15 residues. The V and J ends lost 4 bases and 3 bases, in that order; junction bases with no gene match: 5. This CDR3 is CASSRGQGDTGELFF. The DNA of the CDR3 is TGCGCCAGCAGCCGGGGGCAGGGGGACACCGGGGAGCTGTTTTTT.

The chain links TRBV6-4 to TRBJ2-3, with D possibly TRBD2 on 5 matching bases. The CDR3 sequence is 15 residues long. CDR1 is MRHNA and CDR2 is SNTAGT in the germline V gene. Trimming removed 4 bases from V and 0 bases from J, with 11 bases in between. The CDR3 loop reads CASSGGSSSTDTQYF. CDR3 DNA sequence: TGTGCCAGCAGTGGAGGGAGCTCTAGCACAGATACGCAGTATTTT.

Details on this clone: Other DNA sequences in this specimen translate into the identical CDR3. V usage is TRBV18 and J usage is TRBJ1-1, with 9 bases that match TRBD1. The ends lost 2 bases at V and 5 bases at J; junction bases unmatched: 3. CDR3 size: 14 residues. Germline loops: CDR1 KGHSH, CDR2 LQKENI. The CDR3 bases are TGTGCCAGCTCACCAACAGGGGGCGGGACTGAAGCTTTCTTT. Amino acids: CASSPTGGGTEAFF.

This clone was seen a single time. The V call is TRBV5-1, the J call TRBJ2-1; 10 bases match TRBD2. CDR3 length: 15 amino acids. With 0 bases clipped from V and 7 bases from J, the junction kept 4 bases outside the gene matches. Germline V gene lookup returns CDR1 SGHRS and CDR2 YFSETQ. CDR3 sequence reads: CASSLVAGGRNEQFF. The CDR3 DNA reads as TGCGCCAGCAGCTTGGTAGCGGGGGGCCGGAATGAGCAGTTCTTC.

The V call is TRBV11-2, the J call TRBJ1-1, with a possible D match to TRBD1 (6 bases). The CDR3 consists of 15 residues. Trimming stripped 0 bases from V and 5 bases from J, with 13 bases between. CDR1 is SGHAT and CDR2 is FQNNGV in the germline V gene. CDR3 DNA sequence: TGTGCCAGCAGCTTAGACGGCAGGGGACCGACTGAAGCTTTCTTT. Its translation is CASSLDGRGPTEAFF.

The rearrangement joins TRBV15 to TRBJ1-2; 9 bases fit TRBD1. CDR1 LNHNV and CDR2 YYDKDF come from the germline V gene (reference sequence). V lost 7 bases to trimming and J lost 3 bases; unmatched junction nucleotides: 6. This CDR3 is 14 amino acids long. CDR3 protein: CATTRTGEYYGYTF. For the CDR3, the DNA is TGTGCCACCACCCGGACAGGGGAATACTATGGCTACACCTTC.

This sequence joins TRBV10-1 and TRBJ1-4; TRBD1 matches 7 bases. The germline gives CDR1 WNHNN, CDR2 SYGVQD (reference sequence). The CDR3 extends over 18 amino acids. V trimming: 10 bases; J trimming: 0 bases; junction bases outside the gene matches: 17. The CDR3 DNA reads as TGCGCCATCCGACAGGGTAGGGAAAGATTAACAACTAATGAAAAACTGTTTTTT. Its translation is CAIRQGRERLTTNEKLFF.

The chain combines TRBV11-2 with TRBJ1-2, with D possibly TRBD1 on 5 matching bases. V dropped 3 bases and J dropped 5 bases, with 16 bases sitting between them. The CDR3 is made up of 15 amino acids. Germline V lookup: CDR1 SGHAT, CDR2 FQNNGV. As DNA, the CDR3 is TGTGCCAGCAGCTTTACAGGACCAGGTCTTTATGGCTACACCTTC. Translation gives CASSFTGPGLYGYTF.

The chain has TRBV19 and TRBJ1-2; 12 positions agree with TRBD1. CDR1 is LNHDA and CDR2 is SQIVND in the germline V gene (reference sequence). J gave up 2 bases and V 3 bases, and 1 base lay outside the gene matches. The CDR3 runs to 15 residues. In DNA form, the CDR3 reads TGTGCCAGTAGTATGGGGACAGGGGGCAACTATGGCTACACCTTC. It translates to CASSMGTGGNYGYTF.

J is TRBJ1-6 and V is TRBV3-1 (or the pseudogene TRBV3-2), with D possibly TRBD1 on 6 matching bases. Trimming left V 5 bases short and J 4 bases short, with 12 bases between. Germline lookup yields CDR1 LGHDT and CDR2 YNNKEL (reference sequence). The CDR3 is made up of 15 amino acids. The DNA for the CDR3 is TGTGCCAGCAGCTTACCGACAGGTTATAATTCACCCCTCCACTTT. Translating gives CASSLPTGYNSPLHF.

The gene calls are TRBV6-5 and TRBJ2-3, with D uncertain. This CDR3 region has 13 residues. The germline gives CDR1 MNHEY, CDR2 SVGAGI. The V end lost 9 bases, the J end lost 6 bases, and 16 bases lay between the germline ends. CDR3 sequence: CARTNDRPDTQYF. CDR3 coding DNA: TGTGCCAGGACAAACGACCGCCCGGATACGCAGTATTTT.

This clone is a singleton in its sample. The chain is built from TRBV5-4 and TRBJ2-1; the match to TRBD1 covers 7 bases. CDR1 is SGHNT, CDR2 YYREEE, per germline (reference sequence). The CDR3 is 15 amino acids. V gave up 0 bases and J gave up 4 bases; unmatched junction bases: 4. This CDR3 is CASSLDRGRYNEQFF. CDR3 bases: TGTGCCAGCAGCTTGGACAGGGGCCGTTACAATGAGCAGTTCTTC.